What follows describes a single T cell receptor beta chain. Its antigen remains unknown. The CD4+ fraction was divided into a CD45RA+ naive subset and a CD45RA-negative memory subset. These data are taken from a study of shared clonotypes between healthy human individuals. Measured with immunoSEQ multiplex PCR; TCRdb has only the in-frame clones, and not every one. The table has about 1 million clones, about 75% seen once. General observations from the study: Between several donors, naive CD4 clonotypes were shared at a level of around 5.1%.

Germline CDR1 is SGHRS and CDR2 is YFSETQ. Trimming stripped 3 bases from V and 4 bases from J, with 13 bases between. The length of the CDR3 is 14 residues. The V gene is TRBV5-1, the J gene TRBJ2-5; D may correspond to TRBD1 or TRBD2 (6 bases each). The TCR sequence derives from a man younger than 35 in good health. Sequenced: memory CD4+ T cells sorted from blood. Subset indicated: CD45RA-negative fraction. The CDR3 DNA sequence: TGCGCCAGCAGCTCGGGGGCTGAGGCAGAGACCCAGTACTTC. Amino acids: CASSSGAEAETQYF.